The entry below gives a single T cell receptor beta chain sequence along with its context. The data stem from a study of CD8+ T cells in alopecia areata. Treatment here: oral pan-JAK inhibitor, 5-10 mg twice daily. The V and J ends lost 3 bases and 3 bases respectively, with 31 bases between them. The CDR3 contains 20 residues. Looked up from germline, CDR1 is SQVTM and CDR2 is ANQGSEA. Following RNA extraction, reverse transcription yielded cDNA that acted as the sequencing template. Generated by immunoSEQ multiplex PCR, the TCRdb table keeps only in-frame clones and is missing some. The data hold a few hundred thousand clones, with about two fifths observed a single time.

The chain employs TRBV29-1 and TRBJ2-3, with D possibly matching TRBD2 (6 bases). This receptor was identified in a human donor with alopecia areata. The sample was CD4+ T cells sorted from blood, taken at approximately week 31, from a patient treated with tofacitinib. The CDR3 nucleotides read TGCAGCGTTGAGACCCTCCCCGGCGGCGGGAAAGTTAAGTGGACAGATACGCAGTATTTT. Translated, it gives CSVETLPGGGKVKWTDTQYF.